The clone carrying this TCR beta chain was observed once. The antigen remains undetermined. Primers for the PCR totalled 60 Vbeta and 13 Jbeta. The protocol was immunoSEQ multiplex PCR, while the TCRdb copy is restricted to in-frame clones and leaves out a portion. This repertoire shows over 85,000 clones, 76% found once; its top ten account for 13%. The data were obtained in a study of cytomegalovirus exposure and HLA in healthy donors. Study-level points and caveats: Later on, an analysis found that several of the most significant clusters appeared to be linked to common viral pathogens, which included parvovirus B19. Sequencing likely caused a cluster of highly shared sequence variants.

This CDR3 contains 15 residues. Trimming pared 9 bases from V and 1 base from J, leaving 18 bases between. Germline-derived CDR1 and CDR2 are MGHDK and SYGVNS. Sequenced: PBMCs. The V gene is TRBV25-1, the J gene TRBJ1-1; D gene ambiguous. The TCR originated in a young man in good health and CMV-seropositive. The CDR3 region is CARRQNANGNTEAFF. In DNA form, the CDR3 reads TGTGCCAGGCGGCAGAACGCGAACGGGAACACTGAAGCTTTCTTT. The variable domain in full, with the rest retrieved from reference TRBV25-1 and TRBJ1-1, is EADIYQTPRYLVIGTGKKITLECSQTMGHDKMYWYQQDPGMELHLIHYSYGVNSTEKGDLSSESTVSRIRTEHFPLTLESARPSHTSQYLCARRQNANGNTEAFFGQGTRLTVV.